A single sample is the source of the 14 T cell receptor beta chains below, sequenced in a study of T cell responses to AZD1222 COVID-19 vaccine (dated by TCRdb to the early 2020s). This specimen's time point label, per the study, means: baseline before first vaccination. Receptor amplification or capture employed the immunoSEQ multiplex PCR assay. In TCRdb, the immuneACCESS table is reduced to in-frame sequences with V and J assigned. These tables do not hold every clone; where another copy was compared, an unresolved V gene accounts for under half, and the others remain unexplained. This sample lists 55,000 to 75,000 clones; 75% to 90% were detected once. The ten most abundant clones make up 20% of the sample. The specimen was peripheral blood, collected on day 0 of AZD1222 vaccination. These receptors were collected from an adult in good health.

The chain couples TRBV2 to TRBJ1-2; D gene unclear. Germline V gives CDR1 SNHLY, CDR2 FYNNEI. CDR3 length: 12 amino acids. V dropped 3 bases and J dropped 6 bases, with 8 bases sitting between them. The CDR3 coding sequence is TGTGCCAGCAGTGAGCAAGGGAATGGCTACACCTTC. This codes for CASSEQGNGYTF.

This rearrangement joins TRBV11-3 to TRBJ2-1; D gene unclear. Germline assignment: CDR1 SGHNT and CDR2 YENEEA. The CDR3 consists of 12 residues. V was cut by 7 bases and J by 8 bases, with 12 bases left in between. CDR3 protein: CASTLQEYEQFF. DNA of the CDR3: TGTGCCAGCACCCTGCAGGAGTATGAGCAGTTCTTC. The full variable domain, in which reference TRBV11-3 and TRBJ2-1 provide the parts outside the CDR3, is EAGVVQSPRYKIIEKKQPVAFWCNPISGHNTLYWYLQNLGQGPELLIRYENEEAVDDSQLPKDRFSAERLKGVDSTLKIQPAELGDSAVYLCASTLQEYEQFFGPGTRLTVL.

V and J are TRBV6-2 or TRBV6-3 and TRBJ2-7; the match to TRBD2 covers 7 bases. This CDR3 is 15 amino acids long. Per germline, CDR1 MNHEY and CDR2 SVGEGT. V was clipped by 5 bases and J by 0 bases; unmatched bases: 7. CDR3 protein: CASSDTRDYSYEQYF. DNA of the CDR3: TGTGCCAGCAGTGACACCCGGGACTACTCCTACGAGCAGTACTTC.

This chain uses TRBV12-3 or TRBV12-4 with TRBJ1-1, with a weak D call TRBD1 (6 bases). CDR3 length equals 12 residues. V was trimmed by 11 bases and J by 2 bases, leaving 12 bases between them. As DNA, the CDR3 is TGTGCCCTCCGGGACACTAACACTGAAGCTTTCTTT. This codes for CALRDTNTEAFF.

The chain couples TRBV19 to TRBJ2-2; weak D call: TRBD1 (5 bases). Trimming stripped 10 bases from V and 2 bases from J, with 14 bases between. Germline V gene data show CDR1 as LNHDA and CDR2 as SQIVND (reference sequence). CDR3 length equals 14 residues. CDR3 in amino acids: CATNTGVNTGELFF. Here the CDR3 DNA reads TGTGCCACCAATACAGGCGTCAACACCGGGGAGCTGTTTTTT.

CDR3 DNA sequence: TGTGCCAGCAGTCCGACATCAGACTATGGCTACACCTTC. This gives the protein CASSPTSDYGYTF. The gene calls are TRBV7-9 and TRBJ1-2; D is ambiguous. The length of the CDR3 is 13 residues. The V gene lost 6 bases and the J gene lost 3 bases, with 11 bases spanning the gap. The germline gives CDR1 SEHNR, CDR2 FQNEAQ (reference sequence).

V and J are TRBV9 and TRBJ1-1; D call uncertain. Germline-derived CDR1 and CDR2 are SGDLS and YYNGEE. V lost 0 bases, J lost 4 bases, and 7 bases lay in between. The CDR3 loop spans 13 amino acids. The CDR3 nucleotides read TGTGCCAGCAGCGTAGGATGGGGCACTGAAGCTTTCTTT. This encodes CASSVGWGTEAFF.

The V gene is TRBV7-6, the J gene TRBJ2-3, with TRBD2 identical over 7 bases. The CDR3 runs 16 residues. J was trimmed by 4 bases and V by 5 bases; bases with no gene match: 12. In germline, CDR1 is SGHVS, CDR2 FNYEAQ. CDR3 loop: CASSTMMAGAADTQYF. The CDR3 coding sequence is TGTGCCAGCAGCACGATGATGGCGGGAGCGGCAGATACGCAGTATTTT.

The chain has TRBV18 and TRBJ2-3; D ambiguous. Trimming took off 3 bases at V and 3 bases at J, with 10 bases between the two ends. Germline V gives CDR1 KGHSH, CDR2 LQKENI. The CDR3 consists of 14 residues. For the CDR3, the DNA is TGTGCCAGCTCACCCCGGGCTAGAACAGATACGCAGTATTTT. It codes for CASSPRARTDTQYF.

The chain joins TRBV6-5 to TRBJ1-5; a weak D match, TRBD1 (5 bases). V lost 11 bases, J lost 4 bases, and 15 bases lay in between. CDR3 length equals 13 residues. Germline CDR1 MNHEY, CDR2 SVGAGI. CDR3: CAVGRGPNQPQHF. CDR3 in DNA: TGTGCCGTGGGGAGGGGACCAAATCAGCCCCAGCATTTT.

V gene TRBV5-1 combines with J gene TRBJ1-3; D remains ambiguous. V dropped 4 bases and J dropped 0 bases, with 11 bases sitting between them. CDR3 length: 15 amino acids. Germline loops: CDR1 SGHRS, CDR2 YFSETQ. The CDR3 DNA reads TGCGCCAGCAGCCCGGCCTGGAACTCTGGAAACACCATATATTTT. Amino acids: CASSPAWNSGNTIYF.

This sequence joins TRBV27 and TRBJ2-1, with D maybe TRBD2 (5 bases). There are 14 residues in the CDR3. Trimming shortened V by 6 bases and J by 10 bases, and 19 bases separated the two germline ends. CDR1 is MNHEY and CDR2 is SMNVEV in the germline V gene (reference sequence). The CDR3, as DNA: TGTGCCAGCAGCACTTCTACTAGTACTGGGGAGCAGTTCTTC. It codes for CASSTSTSTGEQFF.

V gene TRBV27 combines with J gene TRBJ1-1; 9 nucleotides match TRBD1. CDR1 and CDR2 from the germline V gene are MNHEY and SMNVEV (reference sequence). J was trimmed by 1 base and V by 5 bases; bases with no gene match: 8. The CDR3 runs to 16 residues. The chain's CDR3 is CASSPRTGATNTEAFF. The CDR3 nucleotides are TGTGCCAGCAGTCCTCGGACAGGGGCGACGAACACTGAAGCTTTCTTT.

As to this clone: Germline and junction disagree at one end, which may indicate a read error. The rearrangement joins TRBV7-9 to TRBJ2-3; 7 bases align to TRBD2. CDR1 is SEHNR, CDR2 FQNEAQ, per germline (reference sequence). This CDR3 region has 17 residues. The CDR3: CASSLAFGLVGTDTQYF. DNA of the CDR3: TGTGCCAGCAGTTTAGCCTTCGGACTAGTTGGCACAGATACGCAGTATTTT.